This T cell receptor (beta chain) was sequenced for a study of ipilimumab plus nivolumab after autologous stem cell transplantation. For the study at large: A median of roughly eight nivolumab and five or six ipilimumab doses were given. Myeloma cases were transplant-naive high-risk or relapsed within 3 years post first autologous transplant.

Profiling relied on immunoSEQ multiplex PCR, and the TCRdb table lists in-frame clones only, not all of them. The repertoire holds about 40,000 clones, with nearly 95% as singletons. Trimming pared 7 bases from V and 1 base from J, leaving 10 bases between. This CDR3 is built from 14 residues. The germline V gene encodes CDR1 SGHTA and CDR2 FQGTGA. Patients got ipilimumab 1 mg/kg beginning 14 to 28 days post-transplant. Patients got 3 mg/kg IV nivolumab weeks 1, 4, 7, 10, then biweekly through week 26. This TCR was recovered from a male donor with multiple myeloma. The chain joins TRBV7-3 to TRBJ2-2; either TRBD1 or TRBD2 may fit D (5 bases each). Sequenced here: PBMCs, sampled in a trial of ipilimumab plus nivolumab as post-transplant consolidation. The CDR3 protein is CASKVGGNTGELFF. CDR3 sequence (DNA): TGTGCCAGCAAGGTTGGGGGGAACACCGGGGAGCTGTTTTTT.